This entry features one T cell receptor (beta chain) sequence. Its antigen specificity is not known. The sample holds no much larger clone one base away, and base qualities are not on file. The CDR3 regions of human TCRbeta chains were subjected to immunosequencing. The original pipeline was this. Repertoire TCRs were checked for matches against a reference library of SARS-CoV-2-specific TCRs that had been generated using the MIRA antigen-specificity platform. Breadth was defined as the fraction of unique TCRs that were SARS-CoV-2-associated. Depth was defined as the fraction of total T cells that were SARS-CoV-2-associated. Using the MIRA data, every spike-specific TCR was mapped to the spike region that the TCR reacted to and assigned to either a CD4 or a CD8 class. Log10-transformed breadth and depth values were compared by one-way ANOVA with Sidak's multiple comparisons tests. TCRdb's version of the immuneACCESS table is confined to in-frame rearrangements and falls short of the full clone set. An unresolved V gene accounts for under half of the shortfall where checked; the remainder is of unknown origin. V, J and clone size derive from that table, while D and trimming were established from the DNA sequence. The sample table lists just under 100,000 clones, nearly 90% of them with a count of one. The ten largest clones capture approximately 2.8% of the sample.

V and J are trimmed by 5 bases and 5 bases, and the gene matches miss 9 bases of the junction. The CDR3 has 15 amino acids, counting the end cysteine and phenylalanine. Only CDR3 DNA is held: 45 bases, read in frame from base 1. The germline V gene provides CDR1 SGHTA and CDR2 FQGNSA. The source of the sample is a study of T cell responses to AZD1222 COVID-19 vaccine (dated by TCRdb to about 2021). At the level of the whole study: AZD1222 recipients given second doses at about 4 weeks or at about 12 weeks were pooled, since spike-specific TCR depth and breadth were not found to differ between the two schedules. TCR sequencing covered 230 or so trial participants: about 210 given two doses of AZD1222 and 26 given two doses of MenACWY control vaccine. Trial participants were enrolled by age into 18-55, 56-69 and 70-plus year subgroups, with approximately 160, 26 and 62 TCR-sequenced participants respectively.

General findings and caveats noted by the study authors: Participants were mostly white British and included more females than males, and it was suggested by the authors that clonal diversity may have been underestimated. Because no day 14 peak-response samples were available, the repertoires could be characterized only after the peak T cell response. Conclusions about previously exposed vaccinees were limited because only 6 or 7 AZD1222 recipients were SARS-CoV-2 seropositive at baseline. CD4 TCRs associated with the vaccine covered the entire spike protein, and the dominant responses were in regions 160-218 and 743-854. Nearly half of unique spike-specific TCRs reportedly recognized epitopes outside regions mutated in the B.1.351 and B.1.1.7 variants. In the small 56-69-year group, the increase in depth fell short of significance, most likely because of low power. After two AZD1222 doses, spike-specific TCR breadth and depth were significantly higher than at day 0 and than in MenACWY recipients.

The time point label, as the study defines it: baseline before first vaccination. Vaccinee samples came from UK trials COV001 and COV002, including a single-blind randomized controlled phase 2/3 trial of AZD1222 (ChAdOx1 nCoV-19) in healthy adults. For TCRbeta chain sequencing, PBMC samples from trial participants were taken at day 0 and at day 28 after the second dose. This receptor chain uses TRBV7-2 and TRBJ1-5; TRBD1 lines up with 7 middle nucleotides. The sequenced sample was peripheral blood, obtained on day 0 of AZD1222 vaccination. The receptor was derived from an adult in good health. The base sequence is TGTGCCAGCAGCATGCAGGGGGGCGGCCATCAGCCCCAGCATTTT. This yields the protein CASSMQGGGHQPQHF.